The 13 T cell receptor beta chains listed next were all sequenced from one sample in a study of regulatory T cells in long-lasting Graves disease. TCR beta libraries were built with iRepertoire HTBI primers and Arm-PCR of CDR3 regions. TCRdb passed the multiplex PCR reads through MiXCR, listing each CDR3 protein once. Here the sample spans 550,000 to 600,000 distinct CDR3 sequences, 15% to 20% being singletons. The time point here: newly diagnosed GD, antithyroid drugs for less than 3 months. Extracted RNA from PBMCs served as the source of the TCR library. Another study also made use of these data, one on T cells in Graves' hyperthyroidism and ophthalmopathy.

This sample comprised peripheral blood mononuclear cells (PBMCs), obtained at new diagnosis, from a patient treated with antithyroid drugs. The source is a man between 18 and 35 years old with Graves disease.

This clonotype has more than one count but fewer than ten. The chain is built from TRBV6-2 or TRBV6-3 and TRBJ2-5; no reliable D call. TRBJ2-1 matches the DNA end more closely, so the J call is doubtful. The germline gives CDR1 MNHEY, CDR2 SVGEGT. CDR3 length equals 11 residues. Here the CDR3 DNA reads TGTGCCAGCAGTGGCCTCCTGGAGCAGTTCTTC. This translates into CASSGLLEQFF.

This clonotype was detected a few times. This sequence joins TRBV2 and TRBJ2-7; a possible D gene is TRBD2 (6 bases). Germline CDR1 SNHLY, CDR2 FYNNEI. The CDR3 spans 15 residues. V was clipped by 7 bases and J by 3 bases, with 19 bases between them. CDR3 sequence (DNA): TGTGCCAGCATGGGGACTCCCACTGGTGGCTACGAGCAGTACTTC. It encodes CASMGTPTGGYEQYF.

The table lists this clonotype with a few counts. The chain joins TRBV20-1 to TRBJ1-4; no clear D. The CDR3 consists of 15 residues. The V and J ends lost 6 bases and 1 base respectively, with 15 bases between them. CDR1 and CDR2 (germline): DFQATT, SNEGSKA (reference sequence). The CDR3 DNA reads TGCAGTGCCAGGAGAAACAGAATAACTAATGAAAAACTGTTTTTT. It encodes CSARRNRITNEKLFF.

The chain couples TRBV5-1 to TRBJ2-4; no clear D. Germline V lookup: CDR1 SGHRS, CDR2 YFSETQ. CDR3 length equals 18 residues. Trimming shortened V by 0 bases and J by 1 base, and 17 bases separated the two germline ends. The CDR3 coding sequence is TGCGCCAGCAGCTTGGATCCGGGTTTGGGTGCGGCCAAAAACATTCAGTACTTC. Translating it yields CASSLDPGLGAAKNIQYF.

The chain has TRBV13 and TRBJ2-5; tentatively, D is TRBD2 (6 bases). The CDR3 spans 14 residues. CDR1 is PRHDT and CDR2 is FYEKMQ in the germline V gene (reference sequence). V was pared by 7 bases and J by 2 bases, with 14 bases between. CDR3 nucleotide sequence: TGTGCCAGCACCCTTAGCGGCAGACAAGAGACCCAGTACTTC. Protein product: CASTLSGRQETQYF.

The chain uses TRBV3-1 and TRBJ2-2; TRBD1 aligns across 12 bases. The CDR3 is 19 residues long. V lost 3 bases and J lost 6; bases outside the gene matches: 14. Germline V gives CDR1 LGHDT, CDR2 YNNKEL (reference sequence). The DNA for the CDR3 is TGTGCCAGCAGCCAGCGGGACAGGGGGCAAACGGTGAGGGCCGGGGAGCTGTTTTTT. Amino acids: CASSQRDRGQTVRAGELFF.

This clonotype was counted between two and nine times. The chain employs TRBV20-1 and TRBJ2-5; D might be TRBD2 (7 bases). Looked up from germline, CDR1 is DFQATT and CDR2 is SNEGSKA (reference sequence). This CDR3 spans 14 amino acids. V was cut by 0 bases and J by 4 bases, with 12 bases left in between. This chain's CDR3 is CSARDGGPGETQYF. CDR3 bases: TGCAGTGCTAGAGACGGGGGGCCGGGAGAGACCCAGTACTTC.

This clonotype was counted only a few times. The rearrangement links TRBV10-3 to TRBJ2-3; 12 bases align to TRBD2. J lost 2 bases, V lost 9 bases, and 6 bases had no gene match. The CDR3 is made up of 15 amino acids. CDR1 and CDR2 from the germline V gene are ENHRY and SYGVKD. DNA of the CDR3: TGTGCCATTGGGACTAGCGGGCGATCCACAGATACGCAGTATTTT. This translates into CAIGTSGRSTDTQYF.

The chain employs TRBV19 and TRBJ1-2, with D possibly matching TRBD1 (6 bases). Germline lookup yields CDR1 LNHDA and CDR2 SQIVND (reference sequence). Trimming shortened V by 1 base and J by 2 bases, and 11 bases separated the two germline ends. CDR3 length: 15 residues. The CDR3 DNA reads as TGTGCCAGTAGTATAGCTACAGGGAGGAACTATGGCTACACCTTC. Translated: CASSIATGRNYGYTF.

The sample holds a few counts of this clonotype. The chain combines TRBV4-1 with TRBJ2-6, with 8 nucleotides matching TRBD2. Germline assignment: CDR1 MGHRA and CDR2 YSYEKL. Trimming cost V 2 bases and J 14 bases; bases outside gene matches: 14. The CDR3 spans 16 residues. CDR3 amino acids: CASSQRGGIREGFLTF. The DNA of the CDR3 is TGCGCCAGCAGCCAACGGGGGGGCATTCGGGAGGGCTTCCTGACTTTC.

This clonotype was observed a few times. The genes are TRBV6-8 and TRBJ2-2, with 11 bases matching TRBD2. V dropped 2 bases and J dropped 7; count of bases not matched to a gene: 6. The CDR3 runs to 16 residues. Germline lookup yields CDR1 MNHGY and CDR2 SAAAGT. The CDR3 reads CASSYRLAGGDGELFF. CDR3 bases: TGTGCCAGCAGTTACAGGCTAGCGGGAGGAGACGGGGAGCTGTTTTTT.

This clonotype appeared many times. The chain is built from TRBV30 and TRBJ2-7, with a weak D call TRBD1 (6 bases). Trimming left V 3 bases short and J 0 bases short, with 12 bases between. Germline assignment: CDR1 GTSNPN and CDR2 SVGIG (reference sequence). The CDR3 spans 14 residues. CDR3 DNA sequence: TGTGCCTGGAGAGCAGGGGTCCGCTCCTACGAGCAGTACTTC. This encodes CAWRAGVRSYEQYF.

The CDR3: CASSEGRDRAPGANVLTF. CDR3 nucleotides: TGTGCCAGCAGTGAGGGACGGGACAGGGCACCTGGGGCCAACGTCCTGACTTTC. V gene TRBV2 combines with J gene TRBJ2-6; 9 nucleotides agree with TRBD1. Germline CDR1 reads SNHLY; CDR2 reads FYNNEI. This CDR3 contains 18 residues. The junction had 8 bases not matched to a gene; V was cut back by 3 bases and J by 2 bases.